These T cell receptor beta chains were read from a single sample in a study of blood T cell repertoires in COVID-19. Here immunoSEQ multiplex PCR was the method, and the copy in TCRdb shows in-frame clones only, minus some. The sample comprises 15,000 to 19,000 clones, more than 75% of which are singletons, and 22% rests with the top ten. Source material: peripheral blood. Receptors were obtained from a man older than 75 with active or convalescent COVID-19. Both conserved end residues are part of each CDR3. A D gene is named only where the DNA matches it firmly. Clone size is given for some rows only: seen once, a few or many times, or a class if the clone is expanded.

d_call | j_call | clone_size | v_call | cdr3_aa | cdr3_nt
TRBD2 | TRBJ2-5 | . | TRBV10-2 | CASRGGGAVETQYF | TGCGCCAGCAGGGGCGGGGGGGCTGTAGAGACCCAGTACTTC
TRBD2 | TRBJ2-4 | . | TRBV6-1 | CASSDESAGGGNIQYF | TGTGCCAGCAGTGACGAGAGCGCGGGGGGCGGAAACATTCAGTACTTC
TRBD1 | TRBJ1-6 | . | TRBV5-1 | CASSLPGQGVYSPLHF | TGCGCCAGCAGCTTACCGGGACAGGGTGTTTATTCACCCCTCCACTTT
. | TRBJ2-2 | . | TRBV27 | CASSFVGNTGELFF | TGTGCCAGCAGTTTTGTCGGGAACACCGGGGAGCTGTTTTTT
. | TRBJ1-4 | . | TRBV9 | CASGEGEGKLFF | TGTGCCAGCGGGGAAGGTGAGGGAAAACTGTTTTTT
. | TRBJ1-1 | few | TRBV11-2 | CASRRPARLLGAFF | TGTGCCAGCAGGAGGCCAGCGCGGCTGCTCGGGGCTTTCTTT
. | TRBJ2-3 | . | TRBV9 | CASSVDGGARNTQYF | TGTGCCAGCAGCGTAGATGGGGGCGCGAGAAATACGCAGTATTTT
. | TRBJ2-5 | . | TRBV6-6 | CASIGSGLETQYF | TGTGCCAGCATTGGTAGCGGACTAGAGACCCAGTACTTC
TRBD1 | TRBJ2-5 | . | TRBV12-3/TRBV12-4 | CASRPGGLETQYF | TGTGCCAGCAGGCCAGGGGGCTTAGAGACCCAGTACTTC
TRBD1 | TRBJ2-1 | once | TRBV29-1 | CSVTFEGQGTYNEQFF | TGCAGCGTGACTTTCGAGGGACAGGGGACCTACAATGAGCAGTTCTTC
. | TRBJ1-1 | . | TRBV6-2/TRBV6-3 | CASSYAPRGAFF | TGTGCCAGCAGTTACGCGCCCCGGGGAGCTTTCTTT
TRBD1 | TRBJ1-1 | . | TRBV5-1 | CASRQGQGRTEAFF | TGCGCCAGCAGACAAGGACAGGGAAGGACTGAAGCTTTCTTT
TRBD1 | TRBJ1-1 | . | TRBV5-1 | CASSPGTGAWSTNTEAFF | TGCGCCAGCAGCCCCGGGACAGGGGCATGGTCGACGAACACTGAAGCTTTCTTT
TRBD1 | TRBJ1-3 | few | TRBV18 | CASSRLRDSGNTIYF | TGTGCCAGCTCACGCCTAAGGGACAGTGGAAACACCATATATTTT
TRBD1 | TRBJ2-3 | . | TRBV27 | CASSGKGQRTDTQYF | TGTGCCAGCAGTGGAAAGGGACAGCGCACAGATACGCAGTATTTT
. | TRBJ1-2 | . | TRBV7-2 | CASSLALQGTYGYTF | TGTGCCAGCAGCTTAGCCCTACAGGGAACCTATGGCTACACCTTC
TRBD1 | TRBJ1-6 | . | TRBV7-8 | CASSGTGDNSPLHF | TGTGCCAGCAGCGGGACAGGGGACAATTCACCCCTCCACTTT
TRBD1 | TRBJ1-1 | once | TRBV28 | CASSPHSTGMTEAFF | TGTGCCAGCAGTCCACATTCGACAGGGATGACTGAAGCTTTCTTT
. | TRBJ1-6 | . | TRBV6-2/TRBV6-3 | CASSSAFLRRGPLHF | TGTGCCAGCAGTTCCGCTTTCCTAAGACGGGGACCCCTCCACTTT
. | TRBJ1-3 | . | TRBV30 | CAWAHSSGNTIYF | TGTGCCTGGGCCCACAGCTCTGGAAACACCATATATTTT
. | TRBJ1-5 | . | TRBV5-1 | CASSLDSPNQPQHF | TGCGCCAGCAGCTTGGACAGTCCCAATCAGCCCCAGCATTTT
TRBD1 | TRBJ1-3 | . | TRBV7-9 | CASSRGTEIGNTIYF | TGTGCCAGCAGCCGGGGGACAGAGATTGGAAACACCATATATTTT
. | TRBJ1-3 | . | TRBV9 | CASSVEGGENTIYF | TGTGCCAGCAGCGTAGAAGGAGGGGAAAACACCATATATTTT
. | TRBJ1-6 | . | TRBV13 | CASRYRAKGKDNSPLHF | TGTGCCAGCAGGTACAGGGCAAAGGGCAAGGATAATTCACCCCTCCACTTT
. | TRBJ1-5 | . | TRBV7-8 | CASSYGAANQPQHF | TGTGCCAGCAGCTATGGGGCGGCAAATCAGCCCCAGCATTTT
. | TRBJ1-2 | . | TRBV5-6 | CASSIGKEGYTF | TGTGCCAGCAGTATAGGAAAGGAGGGCTACACCTTC
. | TRBJ2-2 | . | TRBV5-4 | CASSWSPRSGELFF | TGTGCCAGCAGCTGGAGTCCCCGGTCCGGGGAGCTGTTTTTT
. | TRBJ1-2 | few | TRBV24-1 | CATSDWTANYGYTF | TGTGCCACCAGTGATTGGACAGCTAACTATGGCTACACCTTC
. | TRBJ2-1 | few | TRBV21-1 | CASSPYHSYNEQFF | TGTGCCAGCAGCCCCTATCACTCCTACAATGAGCAGTTCTTC
. | TRBJ1-2 | few | TRBV19 | CASSPNPPRGRWYTF | TGTGCCAGTAGTCCTAATCCCCCTCGGGGGAGGTGGTACACCTTC
TRBD2 | TRBJ2-7 | . | TRBV7-2 | CASSLVGRGDYEQYF | TGTGCCAGCAGCTTAGTTGGGCGGGGGGACTACGAGCAGTACTTC
. | TRBJ1-1 | . | TRBV28 | CASSLAAAAGDPNTEAFF | TGTGCCAGCAGTTTGGCGGCGGCGGCGGGGGATCCAAACACTGAAGCTTTCTTT
TRBD2 | TRBJ2-1 | . | TRBV4-2 | CASSQVFSGGPPNEQFF | TGTGCCAGCAGCCAAGTCTTTAGCGGGGGGCCCCCCAATGAGCAGTTCTTC
TRBD1 | TRBJ1-1 | . | TRBV19 | CASSIQGGRTEAFF | TGTGCCAGTAGTATACAGGGGGGTAGGACTGAAGCTTTCTTT
. | TRBJ2-1 | once | TRBV5-6 | CASSLLVRVTGSSYNEQFF | TGTGCCAGCAGCTTATTGGTCCGGGTCACAGGAAGCTCCTACAATGAGCAGTTCTTC
TRBD1 | TRBJ2-7 | . | TRBV3-1/TRBV3-2 | CASSQTGVPHEQYF | TGTGCCAGCAGCCAAACAGGGGTCCCCCACGAGCAGTACTTC
. | TRBJ2-5 | . | TRBV5-1 | CASSLYGSEETQYF | TGCGCCAGCAGCTTGTACGGGAGTGAAGAGACCCAGTACTTC
TRBD1 | TRBJ2-1 | . | TRBV12-5 | CASGLPQGQGYEQFF | TGTGCTAGTGGTTTGCCCCAGGGACAGGGCTATGAGCAGTTCTTC
. | TRBJ2-2 | once | TRBV27 | CASGTKTGIERAGELFF | TGTGCCAGCGGGACAAAAACAGGGATAGAGCGAGCCGGGGAGCTGTTTTTT
. | TRBJ2-1 | once | TRBV19 | CASSAQLGRGQFF | TGTGCCAGTAGTGCCCAACTGGGGCGGGGGCAGTTCTTC
TRBD1 | TRBJ1-5 | . | TRBV19 | CASSNPDRASNQPQHF | TGTGCCAGTAGCAACCCAGACAGGGCGAGCAATCAGCCCCAGCATTTT
TRBD1 | TRBJ2-5 | . | TRBV6-6 | CASSRGPQTQYF | TGTGCCAGCAGCAGGGGGCCCCAGACCCAGTACTTC
TRBD1 | TRBJ1-1 | . | TRBV5-1 | CASIRIPGQVNTEAFF | TGCGCCAGCATCCGAATTCCGGGACAGGTAAACACTGAAGCTTTCTTT
. | TRBJ2-3 | . | TRBV6-5 | CASRSGVNTDTQYF | TGTGCCAGCAGAAGCGGAGTTAACACAGATACGCAGTATTTT
. | TRBJ1-1 | . | TRBV15 | CATSRDQQEAFF | TGTGCCACCAGCAGAGATCAACAGGAAGCTTTCTTT
. | TRBJ2-3 | . | TRBV27 | CASSSLEKDTQYF | TGTGCCAGCAGTTCACTAGAGAAAGATACGCAGTATTTT
TRBD2 | TRBJ2-2 | . | TRBV5-5 | CASSFSGGSNTGELFF | TGTGCCAGCAGCTTTAGCGGGGGGTCGAACACCGGGGAGCTGTTTTTT
. | TRBJ1-1 | . | TRBV10-3 | CAISETGKNTEAFF | TGTGCCATCAGCGAGACAGGAAAGAACACTGAAGCTTTCTTT
TRBD1 | TRBJ2-2 | . | TRBV3-1/TRBV3-2 | CASSQWTGDTGELFF | TGTGCCAGCAGCCAGTGGACAGGGGACACCGGGGAGCTGTTTTTT
. | TRBJ2-5 | . | TRBV4-3 | CASSQDPGETQYF | TGCGCCAGCAGCCAAGACCCAGGGGAGACCCAGTACTTC
. | TRBJ2-1 | once | TRBV3-1/TRBV3-2 | CASSRQLSQDRQFF | TGTGCCAGCAGCCGCCAACTCTCACAGGATCGGCAGTTCTTC
. | TRBJ1-5 | once | TRBV18 | CASSRAPLRGNQPQHF | TGTGCCAGCTCCAGGGCCCCGCTCAGAGGCAATCAGCCCCAGCATTTT
TRBD2 | TRBJ2-7 | . | TRBV5-1 | CASSPGLAGGQSSYEQYF | TGCGCCAGCAGCCCCGGACTAGCGGGGGGGCAAAGTTCCTACGAGCAGTACTTC
. | TRBJ2-1 | . | TRBV27 | CASSLLRGSEQFF | TGTGCCAGCAGTTTACTGCGGGGTTCTGAGCAGTTCTTC
TRBD2 | TRBJ2-1 | . | TRBV20-1 | CSASTLLAGGPIDEQFF | TGCAGTGCTAGTACTCTCTTAGCGGGGGGGCCAATCGATGAGCAGTTCTTC
TRBD2 | TRBJ2-1 | . | TRBV11-1 | CASSRLTAGDNNEQFF | TGTGCCAGCAGCCGTTTGACAGCGGGGGACAACAATGAGCAGTTCTTC
TRBD2 | TRBJ2-3 | . | TRBV6-2/TRBV6-3 | CASSYRGGDSTDTQYF | TGTGCCAGCAGTTACCGCGGGGGGGACAGCACAGATACGCAGTATTTT
TRBD2 | TRBJ2-2 | . | TRBV4-1 | CASSQRPSTSGRANTGELFF | TGCGCCAGCAGCCAACGACCATCTACTAGCGGGCGCGCGAACACCGGGGAGCTGTTTTTT
TRBD1 | TRBJ1-2 | . | TRBV11-3 | CASSVGTGGNYGYTF | TGTGCCAGCAGCGTCGGGACAGGGGGCAACTATGGCTACACCTTC